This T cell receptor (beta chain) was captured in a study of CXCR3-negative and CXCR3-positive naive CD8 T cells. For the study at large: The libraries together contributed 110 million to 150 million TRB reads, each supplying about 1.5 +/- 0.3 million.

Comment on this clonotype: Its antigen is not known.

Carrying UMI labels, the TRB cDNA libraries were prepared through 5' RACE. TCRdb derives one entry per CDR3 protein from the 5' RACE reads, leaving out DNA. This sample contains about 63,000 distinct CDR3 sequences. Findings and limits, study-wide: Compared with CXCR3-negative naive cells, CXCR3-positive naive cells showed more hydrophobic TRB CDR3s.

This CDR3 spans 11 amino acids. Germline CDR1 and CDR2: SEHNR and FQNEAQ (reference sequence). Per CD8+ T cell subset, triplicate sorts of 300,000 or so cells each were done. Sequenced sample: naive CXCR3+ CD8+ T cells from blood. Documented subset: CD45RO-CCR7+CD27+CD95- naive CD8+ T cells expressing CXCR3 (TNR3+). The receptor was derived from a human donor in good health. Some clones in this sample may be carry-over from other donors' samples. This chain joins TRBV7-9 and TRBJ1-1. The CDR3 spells CASSLVGEAFF. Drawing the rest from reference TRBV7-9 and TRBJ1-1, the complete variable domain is DTGVSQNPRHKITKRGQNVTFRCDPISEHNRLYWYRQTLGQGPEFLTYFQNEAQLEKSRLLSDRFSAERPKGSFSTLEIQRTEQGDSAMYLCASSLVGEAFFGQGTRLTVV.